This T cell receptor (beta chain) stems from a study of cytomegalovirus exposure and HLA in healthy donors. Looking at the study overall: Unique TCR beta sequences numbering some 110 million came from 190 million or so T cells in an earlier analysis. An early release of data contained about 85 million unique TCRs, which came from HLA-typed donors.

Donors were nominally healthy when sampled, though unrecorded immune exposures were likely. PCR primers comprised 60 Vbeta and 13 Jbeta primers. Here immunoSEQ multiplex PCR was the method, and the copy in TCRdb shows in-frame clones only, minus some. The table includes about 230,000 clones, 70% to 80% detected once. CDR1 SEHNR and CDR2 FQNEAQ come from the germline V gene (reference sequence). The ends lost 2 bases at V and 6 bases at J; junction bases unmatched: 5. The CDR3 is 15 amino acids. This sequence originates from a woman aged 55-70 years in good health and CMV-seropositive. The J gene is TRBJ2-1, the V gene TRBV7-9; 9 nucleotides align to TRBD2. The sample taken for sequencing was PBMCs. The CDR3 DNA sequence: TGTGCCAGCAGCTTACGCGGGAGGGCCTTCAATGAGCAGTTCTTC. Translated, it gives CASSLRGRAFNEQFF. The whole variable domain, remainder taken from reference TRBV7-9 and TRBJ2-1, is DTGVSQNPRHKITKRGQNVTFRCDPISEHNRLYWYRQTLGQGPEFLTYFQNEAQLEKSRLLSDRFSAERPKGSFSTLEIQRTEQGDSAMYLCASSLRGRAFNEQFFGPGTRLTVL.